The 32 T cell receptor beta chains below all came from one sample that was sequenced in a study of CD8+CD57+ T cells in acquired aplastic anemia. Patients who underwent sequencing had shown CD8+CD57+ cell expansion by flow cytometry. Profiles of TCR beta VDJ and CDR3 were generated from a genomic DNA template. TCRdb re-called the reads with MiXCR, one entry per CDR3 protein. The profile shows 130,000 or so distinct CDR3 sequences, about 43% of them singletons. The sequencing sample was made of sorted CD4+, CD8+, or CD8+CD57+ T cells (not recorded which) from PBMCs. The receptors originated from a human donor with aplastic anemia.

The chain employs TRBV7-9 and TRBJ1-2; possible D gene TRBD1, 6 bases. The germline CDR1 and CDR2 sequences are SEHNR and FQNEAQ (reference sequence). The CDR3 sequence is 12 residues long. V dropped 6 bases and J dropped 6 bases, with 11 bases sitting between them. CDR3 loop: CASSRTDDGYTF. DNA of the CDR3: TGTGCCAGCAGTCGGACAGACGATGGCTACACCTTC.

On this clonotype itself: An end of the junction differs from the germline gene, which may be a read error. V usage is TRBV12-3 or TRBV12-4 and J usage is TRBJ2-1, with a possible D match to TRBD2 (7 bases). The CDR3 totals 14 residues. As DNA, the CDR3 is TGTGCCAGCAGCCCTGGTTGGGAGGGGGGTGAGAAGTTCTTC. Translation gives CASSPGWEGGEKFF.

In this sample, this clonotype turned up a few times. The chain recombines TRBV11-2 with TRBJ1-3, with a possible D match to TRBD1 (5 bases). This CDR3 contains 17 residues. V lost 4 bases to trimming and J lost 2 bases, with 18 bases between them. Per the germline V gene, CDR1 is SGHAT and CDR2 is FQNNGV. The CDR3 DNA sequence: TGTGCCAGCAGCTCCCTTCAGGGCAGATACCCTGGAAACACCATATATTTT. Its translation is CASSSLQGRYPGNTIYF.

The V gene is TRBV19, the J gene TRBJ1-1; a possible D gene is TRBD1 (6 bases). Trimming left V 5 bases short and J 1 base short, with 11 bases between. The germline V gene encodes CDR1 LNHDA and CDR2 SQIVND (reference sequence). The CDR3 is 14 residues long. DNA of the CDR3: TGTGCCAGTAGTTTGGGGACAACGAACACTGAAGCTTTCTTT. This sequence encodes CASSLGTTNTEAFF.

This clonotype appeared many times. The chain has TRBV20-1 and TRBJ2-3; tentative D call: TRBD1 (6 bases). Germline CDR1 DFQATT, CDR2 SNEGSKA (reference sequence). This CDR3 is 14 amino acids long. Trimming left V 5 bases short and J 2 bases short, with 14 bases between. This CDR3 reads CSAQLDSLTDTQYF. As DNA, the CDR3 is TGCAGTGCTCAATTGGACAGCCTCACAGATACGCAGTATTTT.

The gene calls are TRBV4-2 and TRBJ2-5, with 14 bases fitting TRBD2. Unmatched junction bases numbered 8, after V lost 5 bases and J lost 9 bases. This CDR3 comprises 15 residues. In germline, CDR1 is LGHNA, CDR2 YNFKEQ. The CDR3 protein is CASSFGTSGGMAQYF. CDR3 nucleotides: TGTGCCAGCAGCTTCGGGACTAGCGGGGGTATGGCCCAGTACTTC.

V gene TRBV4-2 combines with J gene TRBJ1-5; 7 nucleotides match TRBD1. V shed 1 base and J 11 bases; nucleotides not matched to a gene: 8. The CDR3 is 14 amino acids. Germline V gives CDR1 LGHNA, CDR2 YNFKEQ. This chain's CDR3 is CASSQGTGGQAQHF. CDR3 bases: TGTGCCAGCAGCCAAGGGACAGGAGGACAGGCCCAGCATTTT.

This chain connects TRBV25-1 to TRBJ2-7, with 9 bases lining up with TRBD1. The CDR3 is 18 residues long. Germline CDR1 reads MGHDK; CDR2 reads SYGVNS. V dropped 3 bases and J dropped 2; count of bases not matched to a gene: 14. The CDR3 nucleotides are TGTGCCAGCAGTGATTCCCTCTTGGTCGGGACAGGGACCTACGAGCAGTACTTC. Protein product: CASSDSLLVGTGTYEQYF.

This clonotype appeared many times. The chain has TRBV4-2 and TRBJ1-4, with D tentatively TRBD1 (6 bases). CDR1 and CDR2 (germline): LGHNA, YNFKEQ. The CDR3 is made up of 16 amino acids. V lost 2 bases, J lost 5 bases, and 15 bases lay in between. CDR3 sequence: CASSQRRDTLNEKLFF. Written as DNA, the CDR3 is TGTGCCAGCAGCCAACGACGGGACACACTAAATGAAAAACTGTTTTTT.

This clonotype was counted many times. The chain is built from TRBV12-3 or TRBV12-4 and TRBJ2-5; D unresolved. CDR3 length equals 14 residues. Trimming shortened V by 5 bases and J by 2 bases, and 12 bases separated the two germline ends. The CDR3 spells CASSHSGPQETQYF. CDR3 coding DNA: TGTGCCAGCAGTCACTCCGGGCCACAAGAGACCCAGTACTTC.

V usage is TRBV6-1 and J usage is TRBJ2-7; 7 bases align to TRBD1. The germline V gene has CDR1 MNHNS and CDR2 SASEGT. CDR3 length: 13 amino acids. V lost 6 bases and J lost 9; bases outside the gene matches: 11. CDR3 residues: CASRTGTALGQYF. The DNA for the CDR3 is TGTGCCAGCAGGACCGGGACAGCCCTCGGGCAGTACTTC.

The chain uses TRBV24-1 and TRBJ2-3; perhaps TRBD1 as D (6 bases). The germline V gene has CDR1 KGHDR and CDR2 SFDVKD. Trimming pared 6 bases from V and 6 bases from J, leaving 12 bases between. CDR3 length equals 13 residues. The CDR3 sequence: CATSRGNPDTQYF. CDR3 sequence (DNA): TGTGCCACCAGTAGGGGGAATCCCGATACGCAGTATTTT.

This clonotype was detected many times. CDR3 protein: CASSVRDRATEAFF. The CDR3 bases are TGTGCCAGTAGTGTACGGGACAGGGCCACTGAAGCTTTCTTT. The chain combines TRBV19 with TRBJ1-1; 9 positions agree with TRBD1. Germline V gene lookup returns CDR1 LNHDA and CDR2 SQIVND (reference sequence). CDR3 length: 14 amino acids. After removal of 5 bases from V and 4 bases from J, the junction contained 5 bases not matched to a gene.

The chain employs TRBV12-3 or TRBV12-4 and TRBJ1-2; possible D gene TRBD1, 5 bases. This CDR3 is 13 amino acids long. The V gene lost 5 bases and the J gene lost 6 bases, with 13 bases spanning the gap. The CDR3 spells CASSKAGNHGYTF. The CDR3, as DNA: TGTGCCAGCAGTAAGGCAGGGAACCATGGCTACACCTTC.

For the CDR3, the DNA is TGCAGCGTTGGGGGACAGACCTACGAGCAGTACTTC. Its translation: CSVGGQTYEQYF. V gene TRBV29-1 combines with J gene TRBJ2-7; 7 bases are a match to TRBD1. The V gene's germline CDR1 is SQVTM and CDR2 ANQGSEA. The J segment lost 2 bases and the V segment lost 4 bases, leaving 2 bases of the junction unmatched. This CDR3 has 12 amino acids.

The table lists this clonotype with many counts. This chain joins TRBV3-1 and TRBJ2-5; TRBD1 is a possible D gene (6 bases). This CDR3 spans 13 amino acids. Germline V gives CDR1 LGHDT, CDR2 YNNKEL (reference sequence). Deletions cut 0 bases from V and 9 bases from J, with 11 bases between. Here the CDR3 reads CASSQDTGISQYF. The CDR3 region has the DNA TGTGCCAGCAGCCAAGATACAGGGATTTCCCAGTACTTC.

A remark on this clonotype: An end of the junction differs from the germline gene, which may be a read error. V usage is TRBV24-1 and J usage is TRBJ2-7; 8 nucleotides line up with TRBD2. The V gene's germline CDR1 is KGHDR and CDR2 SFDVKD. The CDR3 spans 14 residues. CDR3 amino acids: CATSDPRGGYEQYF. The CDR3 region has the DNA TGTGCCACTAGTGATCCCCGGGGGGGCTACGAGCAGTACTTC.

The table lists this clonotype with many counts. V gene TRBV7-8 combines with J gene TRBJ1-2; 8 bases fit TRBD1. The CDR3 extends over 12 amino acids. CDR1 and CDR2 (germline): SGHVS, FQNEAQ. V lost 6 bases, J lost 7 bases, and 4 bases stayed unmatched. The CDR3 reads CASRTTGGGYTF. The CDR3 coding sequence is TGTGCCAGCAGGACCACAGGGGGTGGCTACACCTTC.

This clonotype was recorded many times. The CDR3 region has the DNA TGTGCCAGTAGTGTGAAGGTGACGCGGGCCAACGTCCTGACTTTC. This gives the protein CASSVKVTRANVLTF. The chain has TRBV19 and TRBJ2-6; D unresolved. Trimming removed 5 bases from V and 5 bases from J, with 13 bases in between. The CDR3 totals 15 residues. CDR1 and CDR2 from the germline V gene are LNHDA and SQIVND (reference sequence).

This clonotype was seen repeatedly, ten times or more. V is TRBV7-2 and J is TRBJ2-5, with 15 nucleotides matching TRBD2. Germline V gene data show CDR1 as SGHTA and CDR2 as FQGNSA. This CDR3 comprises 13 residues. V trimming: 5 bases; J trimming: 14 bases; junction bases outside the gene matches: 6. CDR3 sequence: CASSLRTSGGVYF. The CDR3 DNA is TGTGCCAGCAGCCTTCGGACTAGCGGGGGGGTTTACTTC.

The table lists this clonotype with a few counts. Given a much more abundant clone one base away, this may be a read error. V usage is TRBV7-3 and J usage is TRBJ2-7, with D maybe TRBD1 (7 bases). CDR1 SGHTA and CDR2 FQGTGA come from the germline V gene. CDR3 length: 14 residues. The CDR3 here is CASSTRQGPGERYF. The CDR3 nucleotides are TGTGCCAGCAGCACTCGACAGGGCCCGGGAGAGCGGTACTTC.

In its sample, this clonotype was seen a few times. The chain has TRBV28 and TRBJ1-2; TRBD1 aligns across 10 bases. Germline V gene data show CDR1 as MDHEN and CDR2 as SYDVKM. This CDR3 contains 15 residues. The trim removed 6 bases at V and 5 bases at J, leaving 9 bases unmatched. The CDR3 is CASSPLRDRGYGYTF. DNA for the CDR3: TGTGCCAGCAGCCCTCTGAGGGACAGGGGATATGGCTACACCTTC.

The chain uses TRBV20-1 and TRBJ2-3; D is uncertain. The germline V gene encodes CDR1 DFQATT and CDR2 SNEGSKA (reference sequence). Trimming cost V 5 bases and J 7 bases, with 16 bases left between them. The CDR3 has 13 amino acids. For the CDR3, the DNA is TGCAGTGCTTCCCGCCCTTCAAGTAATACGCAGTATTTT. This translates into CSASRPSSNTQYF.

This clonotype was counted only a few times. This chain uses TRBV7-9 with TRBJ1-2; TRBD1 agrees at 8 bases. From germline, CDR1 is SEHNR and CDR2 FQNEAQ (reference sequence). V was clipped by 1 base and J by 8 bases; unmatched bases: 0. There are 12 residues in the CDR3. This CDR3 is CASSLGTGGYTF. CDR3 DNA sequence: TGTGCCAGCAGCTTAGGGACAGGGGGCTACACCTTC.

This clonotype was counted a single time. The chain uses TRBV24-1 and TRBJ2-7; possible D gene TRBD1, 6 bases. The CDR3 is 13 amino acids. Per the germline V gene, CDR1 is KGHDR and CDR2 is SFDVKD. Trimming pared 0 bases from V and 5 bases from J, leaving 7 bases between. The CDR3 reads CATSDLAGDEQYF. The CDR3 coding sequence is TGTGCCACCAGTGATTTGGCAGGGGACGAGCAGTACTTC.

The table lists this clonotype with a few counts. The V call is TRBV29-1, the J call TRBJ2-3, with 8 positions matching TRBD2. Germline loops: CDR1 SQVTM, CDR2 ANQGSEA. V lost 4 bases, J lost 4 bases, and 4 bases stayed unmatched. CDR3 size: 13 residues. The CDR3 loop reads CSVGGTRSDTQYF. CDR3 bases: TGCAGCGTTGGAGGGACTAGATCAGATACGCAGTATTTT.

The CDR3 region is CASSRERVDGYTF. CDR3 nucleotide sequence: TGTGCCAGCAGCCGGGAACGGGTAGATGGCTACACCTTC. V is TRBV2 and J is TRBJ1-2; D not certain. V dropped 6 bases and J dropped 6 bases, with 14 bases sitting between them. The CDR3 length is 13 residues. The V gene's germline CDR1 is SNHLY and CDR2 FYNNEI.

This clonotype was seen many times. This rearrangement joins TRBV20-1 to TRBJ2-2; a weak D match, TRBD1 (6 bases). This CDR3 region has 12 residues. V lost 3 bases to trimming and J lost 4 bases, with 6 bases between them. CDR1 and CDR2 (germline): DFQATT, SNEGSKA (reference sequence). CDR3 sequence (DNA): TGCAGTGCTAGCAGGGGCACCGGGGAGCTGTTTTTT. Amino acids: CSASRGTGELFF.

This clonotype appeared once. CDR3 region: CASSFQGKGEAFF. The CDR3 DNA follows: TGTGCCAGCAGCTTCCAGGGGAAGGGTGAAGCTTTCTTT. The chain joins TRBV5-8 to TRBJ1-1; a weak D match, TRBD1 (6 bases). The length of the CDR3 is 13 residues. CDR1 is SGHTS and CDR2 is YDEGEE in the germline V gene. The V and J ends lost 2 bases and 7 bases respectively, with 12 bases between them.

This clonotype was found many times. The J gene is TRBJ1-1, the V gene TRBV10-2; maybe TRBD1 (6 bases). The CDR3 consists of 15 residues. Germline assignment: CDR1 WSHSY and CDR2 SAAADI. Deletions cut 9 bases from V and 2 bases from J, with 19 bases between. This chain's CDR3 is CASLMGGRVNTEAFF. The CDR3 DNA is TGCGCCAGTCTCATGGGGGGCAGGGTTAACACTGAAGCTTTCTTT.

This clonotype was detected ten times or more. The chain has TRBV5-6 and TRBJ1-6, with D hard to call. The V gene lost 2 bases and the J gene lost 12 bases, with 9 bases spanning the gap. The CDR3 is 12 residues long. CDR1 is SGHDT, CDR2 YYEEEE, per germline. The CDR3 DNA is TGTGCCAGCAGCTTACCGAGGTTACCCCTCCACTTT. It codes for CASSLPRLPLHF.

The chain uses TRBV6-5 and TRBJ1-2, with D perhaps matching TRBD1 (5 bases). The germline V and J ends were trimmed by 0 bases and 3 bases, with 14 bases remaining between them. Germline loops: CDR1 MNHEY, CDR2 SVGAGI. There are 16 residues in the CDR3. CDR3 nucleotide sequence: TGTGCCAGCAGTTACTCGAAGGATGGCAGGGACTATGGCTACACCTTC. Translating gives CASSYSKDGRDYGYTF.